The clone carrying this TCR beta chain appeared once. The table came from immunoSEQ multiplex PCR; TCRdb's copy has only in-frame clones and leaves some out. Of around 50,000 clones listed, around 76% were seen once; the top ten hold around 12%. This entry belongs to a study of PD-1 blockade in classical Hodgkin lymphoma. Sample time point: cycle 4 day 1 (C4D1), after more than five weeks of nivolumab. Every single patient, without exception, relapsed after autologous stem cell transplantation, and brentuximab vedotin exposure varied. In germline, CDR1 is PRHDT, CDR2 FYEKMQ (reference sequence). The CDR3 extends over 14 amino acids. The trim removed 5 bases at V and 2 bases at J, leaving 3 bases unmatched.

The clonotype comes from a human donor with classical Hodgkin lymphoma. Sequenced here: peripheral blood mononuclear cells (PBMCs), sampled before the fourth cycle of nivolumab. The rearrangement links TRBV13 to TRBJ1-3; 7 bases agree with TRBD1. The CDR3 coding sequence is TGTGCCAGCAGCCCTAGGGGGCCTGGAAACACCATATATTTT. It yields the protein CASSPRGPGNTIYF.